The 11 T cell receptor beta chains in this list originate from one sample, sequenced in a study of blood T cell repertoires in COVID-19. The method was immunoSEQ multiplex PCR; TCRdb's version includes in-frame clones alone and lacks a portion of them. Of about 330,000 clones in the sample, approximately 88% were seen once. The sample was peripheral blood. The receptor source for this set is a man in his thirties or forties with COVID-19, enrolled during active disease.

As DNA, the CDR3 is TGTGCCAGCAGCCTGAACTACCGGGACTACACAGATACGCAGTATTTT. The encoded protein is CASSLNYRDYTDTQYF. The chain has TRBV5-4 and TRBJ2-3, with 7 bases that match TRBD2. The V segment lost 4 bases and the J segment 2 bases; nucleotides outside the gene matches: 10. This CDR3 has 16 amino acids. CDR1 and CDR2 (germline): SGHNT, YYREEE (reference sequence).

The J gene is TRBJ2-7, the V gene TRBV7-8, with 12 bases aligning to TRBD1. CDR3 size: 14 residues. After removal of 3 bases from V and 6 bases from J, the junction contained 3 bases not matched to a gene. CDR1 is SGHVS, CDR2 FQNEAQ, per germline. Here the CDR3 DNA reads TGTGCCAGCAGCTTGGGACAGGGGGCAAGCGAGCAGTACTTC. Translating it yields CASSLGQGASEQYF. Looking up the rest from reference TRBV7-8 and TRBJ2-7 gives the full variable domain: GAGVSQSPRYKVAKRGQDVALRCDPISGHVSLFWYQQALGQGPEFLTYFQNEAQLDKSGLPSDRFFAERPEGSVSTLKIQRTQQEDSAVYLCASSLGQGASEQYFGPGTRLTVT.

The V gene is TRBV7-2, the J gene TRBJ2-2; D may be TRBD1 (7 bases). The CDR3 runs 15 residues. V dropped 4 bases and J dropped 14 bases, with 23 bases sitting between them. The V gene's germline CDR1 is SGHTA and CDR2 FQGNSA. The CDR3 bases are TGTGCCAGCAGCTCAGGGGGGACAAACTACCTATATCTGTTTTTT. Translated: CASSSGGTNYLYLFF.

V gene TRBV6-6 combines with J gene TRBJ2-5; 8 bases fit TRBD1. This CDR3 spans 12 amino acids. CDR1 MNHNY and CDR2 SVGAGI come from the germline V gene (reference sequence). The junction had 5 bases not matched to a gene; V was cut back by 9 bases and J by 5 bases. This CDR3 is CASYRGFETQYF. The CDR3 coding sequence is TGTGCCAGTTACAGGGGGTTTGAGACCCAGTACTTC.

The rearrangement links TRBV4-3 to TRBJ2-5, with 9 bases matching TRBD1. The J segment lost 4 bases and the V segment lost 1 base, leaving 4 bases of the junction unmatched. CDR3 length: 15 amino acids. Germline V lookup: CDR1 LGHNA, CDR2 YSLEER. This chain's CDR3 is CASSQGQGEGETQYF. CDR3 in DNA: TGCGCCAGCAGCCAAGGACAGGGGGAGGGAGAGACCCAGTACTTC.

This clone occurred a few times. The chain joins TRBV3-1 (or the pseudogene TRBV3-2) to TRBJ2-5, with a weak D call TRBD1 (6 bases). Germline CDR1 is LGHDT and CDR2 is YNNKEL (reference sequence). CDR3 size: 15 residues. With 4 bases removed from V and 5 bases from J, the gap between germline ends came to 17 bases. Here the CDR3 reads CASSRGTPFGETQYF. The CDR3 nucleotides are TGTGCCAGCAGCCGTGGGACACCCTTTGGGGAGACCCAGTACTTC.

The V gene is TRBV28, the J gene TRBJ1-5; D is uncertain. Germline CDR1 is MDHEN and CDR2 is SYDVKM. This CDR3 is 13 amino acids long. Trimming pared 6 bases from V and 7 bases from J, leaving 13 bases between. CDR3 DNA sequence: TGTGCCAGCAGACCCGCAACGGGGCAGCCCCAGCATTTT. Amino acid sequence: CASRPATGQPQHF.

V gene TRBV27 combines with J gene TRBJ1-6; D remains unclear. CDR1 is MNHEY, CDR2 SMNVEV, per germline (reference sequence). Trimming took 2 bases from V and 8 from J, leaving 7 bases between them. The CDR3 loop spans 13 amino acids. CDR3 nucleotides: TGTGCCAGCAGTTTAGAGGGTTATTCACCCCTCCACTTT. Amino acid sequence: CASSLEGYSPLHF.

The chain links TRBV4-3 to TRBJ2-5; D perhaps matches TRBD1 (5 bases). The CDR3 contains 16 residues. Germline CDR1 reads LGHNA; CDR2 reads YSLEER. V was shortened by 4 bases and J by 1 base, with 16 bases between the two germline ends. The CDR3 loop reads CASSPAPTDPQETQYF. As DNA, the CDR3 is TGCGCCAGCAGCCCAGCCCCGACAGACCCCCAAGAGACCCAGTACTTC.

This sequence joins TRBV7-9 and TRBJ2-3; possible D gene TRBD1, 6 bases. Trimming pared 0 bases from V and 2 bases from J, leaving 9 bases between. CDR1 is SEHNR, CDR2 FQNEAQ, per germline (reference sequence). This CDR3 is built from 15 residues. CDR3 in DNA: TGTGCCAGCAGCTTAGCCGGGACACTCACAGATACGCAGTATTTT. Encoded protein: CASSLAGTLTDTQYF. Full variable domain (missing parts from reference TRBV7-9 and TRBJ2-3): DTGVSQNPRHKITKRGQNVTFRCDPISEHNRLYWYRQTLGQGPEFLTYFQNEAQLEKSRLLSDRFSAERPKGSFSTLEIQRTEQGDSAMYLCASSLAGTLTDTQYFGPGTRLTVL.

The chain is built from TRBV4-3 and TRBJ1-2; 8 bases map to TRBD1. The CDR3 extends over 15 amino acids. The germline CDR1 and CDR2 sequences are LGHNA and YSLEER. Trimming took 3 bases from V and 4 from J; bases not matched to a gene: 7. The CDR3 loop is CASSHPDRGIYGYTF. CDR3 DNA: TGCGCCAGCAGCCACCCCGACAGGGGAATCTATGGCTACACCTTC.